This T cell receptor beta chain appears in the sequencing data of a study of blood T cell repertoires in COVID-19. Study at large: Donors in the United States, Italy and Spain gave samples during acute or convalescent COVID-19. PBMCs, B-cell-depleted T cells, or T cells were the source of the cDNA or gDNA that made up the material.

V was shortened by 0 bases and J by 5 bases, with 4 bases between the two germline ends. The germline CDR1 and CDR2 sequences are SGHVS and FNYEAQ. The CDR3 totals 12 residues. The table came from immunoSEQ multiplex PCR; TCRdb's copy has only in-frame clones and leaves some out. The sample contains about 250,000 clones, around four fifths of which appear only once. The chain recombines TRBV7-6 with TRBJ2-5; D unresolved. The clonotype was recovered from a woman aged 60-70 years with active or convalescent COVID-19. The specimen sequenced was peripheral blood. This CDR3 reads CASSLAEETQYF. The CDR3 DNA is TGTGCCAGCAGCTTAGCGGAGGAGACCCAGTACTTC.